Listed here is a single TCR beta chain. The germline V gene encodes CDR1 DFQATT and CDR2 SNEGSKA (reference sequence). This CDR3 comprises 12 residues. Trimming removed 7 bases at V and 2 bases at J, with 10 bases between. TCRdb ran MiXCR on the reads and lists one entry per CDR3 protein. The sample includes a few thousand distinct CDR3 sequences, roughly 8.4% of them seen just once. This sequence originates from a human donor with rheumatoid arthritis. Material for sequencing was CD4+ T cells from synovial fluid. J is TRBJ2-3 and V is TRBV20-1; D is ambiguous. The CDR3 region has the DNA TGCAGTGTAACGGGTTACACAGATACGCAGTATTTT. Protein: CSVTGYTDTQYF.